These 13 T cell receptor beta chains share one sample of origin, sequenced in a study of shared clonotypes between healthy human individuals. The repertoire was sequenced with immunoSEQ multiplex PCR; TCRdb's copy has only in-frame clones and lacks some. The sample holds about 2.4 million clones, over 85% seen once. Sequencing input: naive CD4+ T cells from PBMCs. The sample's subset: CD45RA+ positively selected. Receptors were obtained from a man aged 18 to 29 in good health. Some clones in this sample may be carry-over from other donors' samples.

This chain uses TRBV7-8 with TRBJ2-5; 7 bases align to TRBD2. V shed 1 base and J 5 bases; nucleotides not matched to a gene: 13. Germline assignment: CDR1 SGHVS and CDR2 FQNEAQ. The CDR3 consists of 17 residues. The DNA of the CDR3 is TGTGCCAGCAGCTTAGGGCCGACTAGCAGCTACTGGGAGACCCAGTACTTC. This translates into CASSLGPTSSYWETQYF.

Notes on this clone: One junction end disagrees with the germline gene, perhaps due to a read error. CDR3 sequence (DNA): TGTGCCAGCAGCCTCTGGACTAGCGGCACAGATGCGCAGTATTTT. Protein: CASSLWTSGTDAQYF. The chain recombines TRBV7-6 with TRBJ2-3, with TRBD2 matching over 10 bases. This CDR3 spans 15 amino acids. Germline CDR1 SGHVS, CDR2 FNYEAQ.

This chain uses TRBV10-3 with TRBJ2-5; 9 bases agree with TRBD1. Trimming cost V 5 bases and J 2 bases; bases outside gene matches: 12. Germline loops: CDR1 ENHRY, CDR2 SYGVKD. The length of the CDR3 is 17 residues. The CDR3 region has the DNA TGTGCCATCAGTCACGGGACAGGGCGGAGGGAGCAAGAGACCCAGTACTTC. Its translation: CAISHGTGRREQETQYF.

In regard to this clone: Different DNA sequences within this sample yield the same CDR3. V usage is TRBV5-1 and J usage is TRBJ2-1; 9 positions agree with TRBD1. Germline CDR1 and CDR2: SGHRS and YFSETQ. The CDR3 sequence is 16 residues long. Losses at the gene ends were 0 bases for V and 4 bases for J; bases not matched to a gene: 5. The CDR3 protein is CASSLVGGTGYNEQFF. DNA for the CDR3: TGCGCCAGCAGCTTGGTTGGCGGGACAGGGTACAATGAGCAGTTCTTC.

V gene TRBV5-4 combines with J gene TRBJ2-4, with D perhaps TRBD1 or TRBD2 (6 bases each). Between the trimmed V and J ends, which lost 3 bases and 5 bases, there was a span of 15 bases. Germline values: CDR1 SGHNT, CDR2 YYREEE (reference sequence). The CDR3 consists of 15 residues. CDR3 sequence reads: CASSSPLAGENIQYF. The DNA of the CDR3 is TGTGCCAGCAGCTCCCCACTAGCAGGGGAAAACATTCAGTACTTC.

The sample holds one count of this clone. The chain carries TRBV28 and TRBJ2-5; TRBD2 matches 11 bases. V lost 6 bases to trimming and J lost 11 bases; unmatched junction nucleotides: 11. The CDR3 has 14 amino acids. The V gene's germline CDR1 is MDHEN and CDR2 SYDVKM. CDR3 sequence: CASRRGTSGTRQYF. The CDR3 bases are TGTGCCAGCAGGAGAGGGACTAGCGGTACAAGACAGTACTTC.

This sequence joins TRBV5-1 and TRBJ1-6, with 10 bases aligning to TRBD1. The V gene's germline CDR1 is SGHRS and CDR2 YFSETQ. CDR3 length: 14 residues. Trimming removed 4 bases from V and 10 bases from J; junction bases left unmatched: 5. CDR3 bases: TGCGCCAGCAGCGTCGGACAGGGGGGCTCACCCCTCCACTTT. This gives the protein CASSVGQGGSPLHF. Based on the CDR3 plus reference TRBV5-1 and TRBJ1-6, the full variable domain is KAGVTQTPRYLIKTRGQQVTLSCSPISGHRSVSWYQQTPGQGLQFLFEYFSETQRNKGNFPGRFSGRQFSNSRSEMNVSTLELGDSALYLCASSVGQGGSPLHFGNGTRLTVT.

The chain combines TRBV7-6 with TRBJ2-7; perhaps TRBD2 as D (5 bases). The germline V and J ends were trimmed by 1 base and 9 bases, with 22 bases remaining between them. CDR3 length: 16 amino acids. In germline, CDR1 is SGHVS, CDR2 FNYEAQ. CDR3 sequence: CASSLDGGRATSGQYF. The CDR3 nucleotides are TGTGCCAGCAGCTTAGACGGCGGGCGGGCCACCTCGGGGCAGTACTTC.

The chain joins TRBV7-2 to TRBJ2-7, with 13 bases matching TRBD2. V was clipped by 5 bases and J by 6 bases; unmatched bases: 13. This CDR3 is 17 amino acids long. CDR1 is SGHTA, CDR2 FQGNSA, per germline. CDR3 amino acids: CASSKQPGLAGLIEQYF. The CDR3 DNA follows: TGTGCCAGCAGCAAACAACCGGGACTAGCGGGATTGATCGAGCAGTACTTC.

The chain is built from TRBV5-4 and TRBJ2-2; 11 nucleotides agree with TRBD1. The germline V gene encodes CDR1 SGHNT and CDR2 YYREEE (reference sequence). The J segment lost 5 bases and the V segment lost 0 bases, leaving 3 bases of the junction unmatched. This CDR3 comprises 16 residues. The CDR3 region has the DNA TGTGCCAGCAGCTTGGGTGGGGACAGGGGGACCGGGGAGCTGTTTTTT. This sequence encodes CASSLGGDRGTGELFF.

The chain combines TRBV5-5 with TRBJ1-2; no reliable D call. Germline assignment: CDR1 SGHKS and CDR2 YYEKEE (reference sequence). V gave up 1 base and J gave up 0 bases, with 7 bases separating them. CDR3 length equals 14 residues. The CDR3, as DNA: TGTGCCAGCAGCTTGACCAGCTCTAACTATGGCTACACCTTC. It translates to CASSLTSSNYGYTF. Full variable domain (outside the CDR3, taken from reference TRBV5-5 and TRBJ1-2): DAGVTQSPTHLIKTRGQQVTLRCSPISGHKSVSWYQQVLGQGPQFIFQYYEKEERGRGNFPDRFSARQFPNYSSELNVNALLLGDSALYLCASSLTSSNYGYTFGSGTRLTVV.

With respect to this clone: The same CDR3 also results from other DNA sequences found in this sample. V usage is TRBV2 and J usage is TRBJ2-7, with 8 positions matching TRBD1. Trimming took 3 bases from V and 2 from J; bases not matched to a gene: 3. Germline V CDR1 and CDR2: SNHLY, FYNNEI. This CDR3 spans 14 amino acids. The CDR3 bases are TGTGCCAGCAGTGATCAGGGGGCAACCTACGAGCAGTACTTC. It codes for CASSDQGATYEQYF. Full variable domain (missing parts from reference TRBV2 and TRBJ2-7): EPEVTQTPSHQVTQMGQEVILRCVPISNHLYFYWYRQILGQKVEFLVSFYNNEISEKSEIFDDQFSVERPDGSNFTLKIRSTKLEDSAMYFCASSDQGATYEQYFGPGTRLTVT.

The chain is built from TRBV27 and TRBJ2-5, with 12 bases identical to TRBD2. J gave up 3 bases and V 4 bases, and 9 bases lay outside the gene matches. Germline assignment: CDR1 MNHEY and CDR2 SMNVEV (reference sequence). This CDR3 region has 17 residues. The CDR3 sequence is CASSSATSGSGEETQYF. In DNA form, the CDR3 reads TGTGCCAGCAGTTCAGCGACTAGCGGGAGTGGTGAAGAGACCCAGTACTTC.